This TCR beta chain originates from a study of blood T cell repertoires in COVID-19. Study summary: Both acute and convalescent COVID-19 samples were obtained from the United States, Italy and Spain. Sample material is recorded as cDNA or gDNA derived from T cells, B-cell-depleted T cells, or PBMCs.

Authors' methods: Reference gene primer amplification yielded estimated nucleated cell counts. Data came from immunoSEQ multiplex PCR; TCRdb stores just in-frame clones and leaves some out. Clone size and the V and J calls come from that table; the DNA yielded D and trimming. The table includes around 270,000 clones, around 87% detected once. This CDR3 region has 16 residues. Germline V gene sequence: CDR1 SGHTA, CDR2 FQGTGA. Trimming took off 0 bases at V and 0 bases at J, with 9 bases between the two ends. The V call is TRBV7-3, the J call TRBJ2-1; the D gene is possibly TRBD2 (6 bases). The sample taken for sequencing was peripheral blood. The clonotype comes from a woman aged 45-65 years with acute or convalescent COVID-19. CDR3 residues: CASSLTGRNSYNEQFF. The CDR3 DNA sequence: TGTGCCAGCAGCTTAACTGGGAGGAACTCCTACAATGAGCAGTTCTTC.